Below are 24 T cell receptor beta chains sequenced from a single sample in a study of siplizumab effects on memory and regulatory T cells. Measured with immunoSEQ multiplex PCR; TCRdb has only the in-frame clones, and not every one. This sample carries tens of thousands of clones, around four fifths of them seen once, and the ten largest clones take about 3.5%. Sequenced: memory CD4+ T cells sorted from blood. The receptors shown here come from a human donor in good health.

The CDR3 loop is CASSGEVAGVAGELFF. For the CDR3, the DNA is TGCGCCAGCAGCGGGGAGGTAGCGGGAGTTGCCGGGGAGCTGTTTTTT. J is TRBJ2-2 and V is TRBV5-1; 9 bases fit TRBD2. Trimming at V came to 4 bases and at J to 6 bases, leaving 10 bases not matched to a gene. This CDR3 has 16 amino acids. Germline V CDR1 and CDR2: SGHRS, YFSETQ.

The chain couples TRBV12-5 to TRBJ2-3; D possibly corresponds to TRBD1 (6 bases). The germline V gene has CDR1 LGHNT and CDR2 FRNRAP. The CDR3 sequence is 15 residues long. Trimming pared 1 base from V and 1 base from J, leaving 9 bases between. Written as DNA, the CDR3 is TGTGCTAGTGGTTTGGCCCAGGGGCGCACAGATACGCAGTATTTT. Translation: CASGLAQGRTDTQYF.

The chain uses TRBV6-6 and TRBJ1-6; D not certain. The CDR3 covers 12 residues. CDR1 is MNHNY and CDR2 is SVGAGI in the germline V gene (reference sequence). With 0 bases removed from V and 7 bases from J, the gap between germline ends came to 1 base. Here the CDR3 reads CASSYSNSPLHF. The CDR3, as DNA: TGTGCCAGCAGTTACTCGAATTCACCCCTCCACTTT.

The CDR3 reads CASSLGDSYEQYF. The CDR3 DNA sequence: TGTGCCAGCAGCTTGGGGGACAGCTACGAGCAGTACTTC. The V call is TRBV7-2, the J call TRBJ2-7; 7 nucleotides match TRBD1. Per the germline V gene, CDR1 is SGHTA and CDR2 is FQGNSA. Trimming took 3 bases from V and 3 from J; bases not matched to a gene: 2. The CDR3 contains 13 residues.

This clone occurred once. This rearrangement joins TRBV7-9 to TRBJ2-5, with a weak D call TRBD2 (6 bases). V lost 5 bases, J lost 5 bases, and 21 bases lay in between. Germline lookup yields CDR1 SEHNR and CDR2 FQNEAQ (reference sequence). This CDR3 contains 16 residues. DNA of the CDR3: TGTGCCAGCAGCGTCGGTGGGCTAGCGTCGATCGAGACCCAGTACTTC. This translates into CASSVGGLASIETQYF.

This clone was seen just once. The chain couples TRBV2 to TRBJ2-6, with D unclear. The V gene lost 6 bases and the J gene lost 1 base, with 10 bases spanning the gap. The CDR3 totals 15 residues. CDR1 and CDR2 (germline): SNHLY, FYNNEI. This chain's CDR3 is CASRKLGSGANVLTF. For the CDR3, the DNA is TGTGCCAGCAGAAAGTTAGGATCTGGGGCCAACGTCCTGACTTTC.

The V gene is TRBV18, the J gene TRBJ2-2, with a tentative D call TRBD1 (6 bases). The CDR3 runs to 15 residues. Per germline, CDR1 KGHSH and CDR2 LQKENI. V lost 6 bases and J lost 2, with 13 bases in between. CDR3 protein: CASSLGTSNTGELFF. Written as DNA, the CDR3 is TGTGCCAGCTCCCTCGGGACATCCAACACCGGGGAGCTGTTTTTT.

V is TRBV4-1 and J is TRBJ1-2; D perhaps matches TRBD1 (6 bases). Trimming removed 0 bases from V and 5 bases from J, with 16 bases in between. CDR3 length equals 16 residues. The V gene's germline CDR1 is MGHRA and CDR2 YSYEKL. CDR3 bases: TGCGCCAGCAGCCAAGAAGGGGAAGGGGGGAGGTATGGCTACACCTTC. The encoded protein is CASSQEGEGGRYGYTF.

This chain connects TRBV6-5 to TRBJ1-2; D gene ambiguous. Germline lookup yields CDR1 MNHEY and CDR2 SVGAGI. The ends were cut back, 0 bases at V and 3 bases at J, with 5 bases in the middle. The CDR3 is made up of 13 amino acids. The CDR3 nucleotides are TGTGCCAGCAGTTACTCTCTAGACTATGGCTACACCTTC. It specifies CASSYSLDYGYTF.

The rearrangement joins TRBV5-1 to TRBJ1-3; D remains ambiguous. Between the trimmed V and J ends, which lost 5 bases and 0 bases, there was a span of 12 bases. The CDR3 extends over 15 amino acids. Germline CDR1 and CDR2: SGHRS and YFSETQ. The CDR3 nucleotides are TGCGCCAGCAGGCCTACCGGTAACTCTGGAAACACCATATATTTT. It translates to CASRPTGNSGNTIYF.

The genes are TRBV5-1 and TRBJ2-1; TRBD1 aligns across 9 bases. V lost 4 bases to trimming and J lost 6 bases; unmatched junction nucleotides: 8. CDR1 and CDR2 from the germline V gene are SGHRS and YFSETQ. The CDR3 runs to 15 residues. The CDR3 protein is CASSRRTGAGNEQFF. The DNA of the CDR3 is TGCGCCAGCAGCCGCCGGACAGGGGCCGGCAATGAGCAGTTCTTC.

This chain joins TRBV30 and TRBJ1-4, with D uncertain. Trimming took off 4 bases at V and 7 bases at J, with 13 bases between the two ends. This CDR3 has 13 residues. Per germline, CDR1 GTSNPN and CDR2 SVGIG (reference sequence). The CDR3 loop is CAWTGGGVEKLFF. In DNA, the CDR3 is TGTGCCTGGACGGGAGGCGGCGTTGAAAAACTGTTTTTT.

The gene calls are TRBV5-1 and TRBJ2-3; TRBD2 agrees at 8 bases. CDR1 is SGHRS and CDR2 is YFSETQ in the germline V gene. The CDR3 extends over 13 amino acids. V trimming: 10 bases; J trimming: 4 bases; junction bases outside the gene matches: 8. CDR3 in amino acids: CARKAGAADTQYF. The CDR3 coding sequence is TGCGCCCGAAAAGCGGGAGCAGCAGATACGCAGTATTTT.

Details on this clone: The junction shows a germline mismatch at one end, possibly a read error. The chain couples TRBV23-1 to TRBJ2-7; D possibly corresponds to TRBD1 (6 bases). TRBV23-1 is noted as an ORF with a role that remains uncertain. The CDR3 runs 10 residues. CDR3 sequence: CASRRTGQHF. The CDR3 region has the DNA TGCGCCAGCAGAAGAACGGGACAACACTTC.

CDR3 region: CASSSGAGDPLSYEQYF. Written as DNA, the CDR3 is TGTGCCAGCAGCTCCGGAGCAGGGGATCCCCTCTCCTACGAGCAGTACTTC. The chain has TRBV7-9 and TRBJ2-7, with D perhaps matching TRBD1 (6 bases). V gave up 4 bases and J gave up 0 bases, with 19 bases separating them. The CDR3 runs to 17 residues. Per germline, CDR1 SEHNR and CDR2 FQNEAQ (reference sequence).

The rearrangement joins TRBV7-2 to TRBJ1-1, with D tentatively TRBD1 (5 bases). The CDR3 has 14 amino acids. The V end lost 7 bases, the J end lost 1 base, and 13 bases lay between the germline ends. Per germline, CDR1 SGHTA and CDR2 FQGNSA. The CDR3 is CASTYRGQNTEAFF. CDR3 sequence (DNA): TGTGCCAGCACCTACCGTGGACAGAACACTGAAGCTTTCTTT.

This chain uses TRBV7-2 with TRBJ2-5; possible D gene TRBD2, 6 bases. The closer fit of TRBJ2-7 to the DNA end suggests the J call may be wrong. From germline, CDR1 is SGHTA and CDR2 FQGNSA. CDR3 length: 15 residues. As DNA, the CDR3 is TGTGCCAGCAGCCCCTTTCCCCGGGGGTCCTACGAGCAGTACTTC. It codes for CASSPFPRGSYEQYF.

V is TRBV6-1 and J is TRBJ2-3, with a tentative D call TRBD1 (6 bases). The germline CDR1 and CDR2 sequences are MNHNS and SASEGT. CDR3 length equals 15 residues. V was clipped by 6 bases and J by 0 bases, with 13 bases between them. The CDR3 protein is CASRGHGGSTDTQYF. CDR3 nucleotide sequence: TGTGCCAGCAGGGGACACGGTGGAAGCACAGATACGCAGTATTTT.

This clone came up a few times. The CDR3 spells CASSHRDIESYTF. Written as DNA, the CDR3 is TGTGCCAGCAGCCACCGGGACATCGAGAGCTACACCTTC. The chain employs TRBV11-2 and TRBJ1-2, with D possibly matching TRBD1 (6 bases). Germline CDR1 and CDR2: SGHAT and FQNNGV. With 5 bases removed from V and 9 bases from J, the gap between germline ends came to 16 bases. The CDR3 is 13 residues long. Combining the CDR3 with reference TRBV11-2 and TRBJ1-2 gives the whole variable domain EAGVAQSPRYKIIEKRQSVAFWCNPISGHATLYWYQQILGQGPKLLIQFQNNGVVDDSQLPKDRFSAERLKGVDSTLKIQPAKLEDSAVYLCASSHRDIESYTFGSGTRLTVV.

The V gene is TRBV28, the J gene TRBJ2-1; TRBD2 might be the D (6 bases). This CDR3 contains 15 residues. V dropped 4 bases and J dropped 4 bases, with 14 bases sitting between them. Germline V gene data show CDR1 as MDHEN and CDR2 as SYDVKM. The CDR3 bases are TGTGCCAGCAGTTCCCCGAGCGGGTTATACAATGAGCAGTTCTTC. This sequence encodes CASSSPSGLYNEQFF.

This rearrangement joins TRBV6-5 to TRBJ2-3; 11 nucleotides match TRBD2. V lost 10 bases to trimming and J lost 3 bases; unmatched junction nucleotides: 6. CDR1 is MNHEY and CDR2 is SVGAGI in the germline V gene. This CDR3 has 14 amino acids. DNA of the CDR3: TGTGCCACCCGGACTAGCGGGTTGACAGATACGCAGTATTTT. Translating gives CATRTSGLTDTQYF.

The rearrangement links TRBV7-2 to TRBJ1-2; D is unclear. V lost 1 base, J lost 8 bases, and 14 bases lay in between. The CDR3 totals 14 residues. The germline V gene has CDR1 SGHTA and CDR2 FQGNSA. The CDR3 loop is CASSLGWWEGGYTF. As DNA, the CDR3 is TGTGCCAGCAGCTTAGGCTGGTGGGAGGGAGGCTACACCTTC.

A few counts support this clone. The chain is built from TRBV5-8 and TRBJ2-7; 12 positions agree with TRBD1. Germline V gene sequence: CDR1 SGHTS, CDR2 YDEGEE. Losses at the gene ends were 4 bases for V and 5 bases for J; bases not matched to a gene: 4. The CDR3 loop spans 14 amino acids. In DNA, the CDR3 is TGTGCCAGCAGCCCGGGACAGGGGGCTGACGAGCAGTACTTC. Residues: CASSPGQGADEQYF.

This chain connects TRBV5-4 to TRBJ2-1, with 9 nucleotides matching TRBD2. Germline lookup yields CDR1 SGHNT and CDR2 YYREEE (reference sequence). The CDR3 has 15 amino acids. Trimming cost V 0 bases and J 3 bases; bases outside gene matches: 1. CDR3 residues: CASSLASGNYNEQFF. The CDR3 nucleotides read TGTGCCAGCAGCTTGGCTAGCGGGAACTACAATGAGCAGTTCTTC.